This is a list of T cell receptor beta chains from one sample in a study of molecular identifiers for immune sequencing clone quantification. TCRdb passed the PCR reads through MiXCR, listing each CDR3 protein once. The sample shows under 350,000 distinct CDR3 sequences, about a quarter of them seen only once. The sample comprised naive CD8+ T cells from blood, with Jurkat cell RNA spiked in. These receptors were obtained from a human donor in good health. Some libraries in this study had Jurkat cell RNA spiked in. CDR3s include the opening cysteine and the closing phenylalanine or tryptophan. D genes are given only for firm matches. Clone size is stated in some rows and not others, as once, few, many or a class when expanded.

V gene: TRBV12-3/TRBV12-4; clone size: -; J gene: TRBJ1-3; D gene: -; CDR3 length: 15; CDR3 protein: CASTKDSNPGNTIYF; CDR3 DNA: TGTGCCAGCACTAAGGATTCGAACCCTGGAAACACCATATATTTT
V gene: TRBV5-1; clone size: many; J gene: TRBJ2-7; D gene: -; CDR3 length: 13; CDR3 protein: CASSRVGSYEQYF; CDR3 DNA: TGCGCCAGCAGCAGGGTTGGGTCCTACGAGCAGTACTTC
V gene: TRBV4-1; clone size: -; J gene: TRBJ2-2; D gene: TRBD1; CDR3 length: 16; CDR3 protein: CASSHAGTGVTGELFF; CDR3 DNA: TGCGCCAGCAGCCATGCCGGGACAGGGGTCACCGGGGAGCTGTTTTTT
V gene: TRBV19; clone size: -; J gene: TRBJ1-1; D gene: -; CDR3 length: 14; CDR3 protein: CASSMDSANTEAFF; CDR3 DNA: TGTGCCAGTAGTATGGACTCTGCGAACACTGAAGCTTTCTTT
V gene: TRBV7-9; clone size: few; J gene: TRBJ2-3; D gene: TRBD1; CDR3 length: 19; CDR3 protein: CASSLPKRATGLSTDTQYF; CDR3 DNA: TGTGCCAGCAGCTTACCGAAGAGAGCGACAGGGCTAAGCACAGATACGCAGTATTTT
V gene: TRBV7-2; clone size: -; J gene: TRBJ2-3; D gene: TRBD1; CDR3 length: 15; CDR3 protein: CASSQTGGSLDTQYF; CDR3 DNA: TGTGCCAGCAGTCAGACAGGGGGATCGTTGGATACGCAGTATTTT
V gene: TRBV9; clone size: few; J gene: TRBJ1-2; D gene: -; CDR3 length: 15; CDR3 protein: CASSPTKTGDYGYTF; CDR3 DNA: TGTGCCAGCAGCCCGACGAAGACAGGAGACTATGGCTACACCTTC
V gene: TRBV20-1; clone size: -; J gene: TRBJ2-7; D gene: -; CDR3 length: 12; CDR3 protein: CSAPIGYYEQYF; CDR3 DNA: TGCAGTGCCCCCATAGGATACTACGAGCAGTACTTC
V gene: TRBV5-6; clone size: -; J gene: TRBJ1-1; D gene: -; CDR3 length: 12; CDR3 protein: CDSSLGRAEAFF; CDR3 DNA: TGTGACAGCAGCTTGGGTCGGGCTGAAGCTTTCTTT
V gene: TRBV4-3; clone size: many; J gene: TRBJ2-5; D gene: -; CDR3 length: 13; CDR3 protein: CASSQDIPETQYF; CDR3 DNA: TGCGCCAGCAGCCAAGACATACCGGAGACCCAGTACTTC
V gene: TRBV7-2; clone size: many; J gene: TRBJ2-7; D gene: TRBD1; CDR3 length: 16; CDR3 protein: CASSLEAEGANHEQYF; CDR3 DNA: TGTGCCAGCAGCTTGGAGGCCGAGGGGGCGAACCACGAGCAGTACTTC
V gene: TRBV20-1; clone size: few; J gene: TRBJ2-7; D gene: TRBD1; CDR3 length: 17; CDR3 protein: CSARDITTGTGYHEQYF; CDR3 DNA: TGCAGTGCTAGAGATATTACCACCGGGACAGGGTACCACGAGCAGTACTTC
V gene: TRBV19; clone size: many; J gene: TRBJ2-7; D gene: -; CDR3 length: 13; CDR3 protein: CASSIAGGYEQYF; CDR3 DNA: TGTGCCAGTAGTATTGCTGGGGGCTACGAGCAGTACTTC
V gene: TRBV6-6; clone size: many; J gene: TRBJ1-1; D gene: -; CDR3 length: 12; CDR3 protein: CASSPRDPEAFF; CDR3 DNA: TGTGCCAGCAGTCCCCGGGACCCTGAAGCTTTCTTT
V gene: TRBV28; clone size: many; J gene: TRBJ1-5; D gene: -; CDR3 length: 9; CDR3 protein: CAKQGPAHF; CDR3 DNA: TGTGCCAAACAGGGCCCGGCGCATTTT
V gene: TRBV11-2; clone size: many; J gene: TRBJ1-1; D gene: -; CDR3 length: 17; CDR3 protein: CASSLPALGQATPEAFF; CDR3 DNA: TGTGCCAGCAGCTTACCCGCTTTGGGGCAGGCTACTCCTGAAGCTTTCTTT
V gene: TRBV6-1; clone size: -; J gene: TRBJ2-2; D gene: TRBD1; CDR3 length: 18; CDR3 protein: CASTPLSLDRGETGELFF; CDR3 DNA: TGTGCCAGCACCCCCCTCTCCTTGGACAGGGGGGAAACCGGGGAGCTGTTTTTT
V gene: TRBV29-1; clone size: -; J gene: TRBJ1-5; D gene: TRBD1; CDR3 length: 13; CDR3 protein: CSVAPTGEQPQHF; CDR3 DNA: TGCAGCGTTGCCCCGACAGGGGAACAGCCCCAGCATTTT
V gene: TRBV6-1; clone size: many; J gene: TRBJ2-1; D gene: TRBD2; CDR3 length: 18; CDR3 protein: CASSEAGLAGVIYNEQFF; CDR3 DNA: TGTGCCAGCAGTGAGGCTGGACTAGCGGGAGTTATATACAATGAGCAGTTCTTC
V gene: TRBV29-1; clone size: -; J gene: TRBJ2-3; D gene: TRBD2; CDR3 length: 15; CDR3 protein: CSVPWTSGSPDTQYF; CDR3 DNA: TGCAGCGTCCCCTGGACTAGCGGGAGCCCTGATACGCAGTATTTT
V gene: TRBV30; clone size: few; J gene: TRBJ2-3; D gene: -; CDR3 length: 14; CDR3 protein: CASELAWGTDTQYF; CDR3 DNA: TGTGCCTCCGAGCTGGCCTGGGGCACAGATACGCAGTATTTT
V gene: TRBV11-2; clone size: -; J gene: TRBJ2-3; D gene: TRBD2; CDR3 length: 19; CDR3 protein: CASSSNSGSGVRSVHTQYF; CDR3 DNA: TGTGCCAGCAGTTCAAATAGCGGGAGCGGGGTTCGATCTGTACATACGCAGTATTTT
V gene: TRBV6-2/TRBV6-3; clone size: -; J gene: TRBJ2-2; D gene: TRBD1; CDR3 length: 18; CDR3 protein: CASSSPYLDRERTGELFF; CDR3 DNA: TGTGCCAGCAGTTCCCCCTATTTGGACAGGGAAAGGACCGGGGAGCTGTTTTTT
V gene: TRBV10-3; clone size: -; J gene: TRBJ2-5; D gene: -; CDR3 length: 13; CDR3 protein: CAIRGLSEETQYF; CDR3 DNA: TGTGCCATCAGAGGGCTTTCGGAAGAGACCCAGTACTTC
V gene: TRBV6-5; clone size: many; J gene: TRBJ2-5; D gene: -; CDR3 length: 13; CDR3 protein: CASSYSGVETQYF; CDR3 DNA: TGTGCCAGCAGTTACTCGGGGGTGGAGACCCAGTACTTC
V gene: TRBV5-4; clone size: few; J gene: TRBJ2-7; D gene: TRBD2; CDR3 length: 15; CDR3 protein: CASSPIAGGIYEQYF; CDR3 DNA: TGTGCCAGCAGCCCCATAGCGGGGGGGATCTACGAGCAGTACTTC
V gene: TRBV11-2; clone size: once; J gene: TRBJ2-3; D gene: -; CDR3 length: 15; CDR3 protein: CAGSLTYRVADTQYF; CDR3 DNA: TGTGCCGGCAGCTTAACATATCGGGTGGCAGATACGCAGTATTTT
V gene: TRBV2; clone size: many; J gene: TRBJ1-1; D gene: -; CDR3 length: 15; CDR3 protein: CASSGIAGSRDEAFF; CDR3 DNA: TGTGCCAGCAGTGGTATAGCCGGTTCAAGGGATGAAGCTTTCTTT
V gene: TRBV7-9; clone size: many; J gene: TRBJ2-3; D gene: TRBD1; CDR3 length: 15; CDR3 protein: CASSPPGQGIDTQYF; CDR3 DNA: TGTGCCAGCAGCCCACCGGGACAGGGGATAGATACGCAGTATTTT
V gene: TRBV7-9; clone size: -; J gene: TRBJ2-5; D gene: -; CDR3 length: 15; CDR3 protein: CASSPLGRDIETQYF; CDR3 DNA: TGTGCCAGCAGCCCTCTAGGTCGGGATATAGAGACCCAGTACTTC
V gene: TRBV7-9; clone size: many; J gene: TRBJ2-7; D gene: -; CDR3 length: 14; CDR3 protein: CASSLGATLYEQYF; CDR3 DNA: TGTGCCAGCAGCTTAGGGGCGACTCTCTACGAGCAGTACTTC
V gene: TRBV30; clone size: -; J gene: TRBJ2-6; D gene: TRBD2; CDR3 length: 15; CDR3 protein: CAGGEGWSGANVLTF; CDR3 DNA: TGTGCCGGGGGGGAGGGGTGGTCTGGGGCCAACGTCCTGACTTTC
V gene: TRBV6-2/TRBV6-3; clone size: -; J gene: TRBJ2-6; D gene: -; CDR3 length: 19; CDR3 protein: CASSYSRGTERSGANVLTF; CDR3 DNA: TGTGCCAGCAGTTACTCGAGGGGGACGGAGAGGTCTGGGGCCAACGTCCTGACTTTC
V gene: TRBV29-1; clone size: -; J gene: TRBJ2-7; D gene: -; CDR3 length: 16; CDR3 protein: CSVGGGAAPRSYEQYF; CDR3 DNA: TGCAGCGTTGGGGGGGGGGCCGCGCCCCGGTCCTACGAGCAGTACTTC
V gene: TRBV30; clone size: -; J gene: TRBJ2-7; D gene: -; CDR3 length: 13; CDR3 protein: CAWSGQQGGEQYF; CDR3 DNA: TGTGCCTGGAGCGGGCAACAGGGAGGCGAGCAGTACTTC
V gene: TRBV4-2; clone size: many; J gene: TRBJ2-7; D gene: TRBD1; CDR3 length: 16; CDR3 protein: CASSQDLGQATYEQYF; CDR3 DNA: TGTGCCAGCAGCCAAGATCTGGGACAGGCCACCTACGAGCAGTACTTC
V gene: TRBV12-3/TRBV12-4; clone size: -; J gene: TRBJ2-3; D gene: -; CDR3 length: 14; CDR3 protein: CASSLTTSTDTQCF; CDR3 DNA: TGTGCCAGCAGTTTAACTACCAGCACAGATACGCAGTGTTTT
V gene: TRBV6-5; clone size: -; J gene: TRBJ2-2; D gene: -; CDR3 length: 15; CDR3 protein: CASSYGTPAAGELFF; CDR3 DNA: TGTGCCAGCAGTTACGGGACGCCGGCCGCCGGGGAGCTGTTTTTT
V gene: TRBV28; clone size: many; J gene: TRBJ1-5; D gene: -; CDR3 length: 14; CDR3 protein: CASSSDRRYQPQHF; CDR3 DNA: TGTGCCAGCAGTTCTGACAGGAGATATCAGCCCCAGCATTTT
V gene: TRBV28; clone size: many; J gene: TRBJ2-2; D gene: -; CDR3 length: 18; CDR3 protein: CASSLFMTQIVNTGELFF; CDR3 DNA: TGTGCCAGCAGTTTATTTATGACCCAGATCGTGAACACCGGGGAGCTGTTTTTT
V gene: TRBV27; clone size: -; J gene: TRBJ1-1; D gene: -; CDR3 length: 15; CDR3 protein: CASRHYDSRSTEAFF; CDR3 DNA: TGTGCCAGCCGTCACTACGACAGTCGGAGCACTGAAGCTTTCTTT
V gene: TRBV6-6; clone size: many; J gene: TRBJ2-1; D gene: -; CDR3 length: 13; CDR3 protein: CASSYTGGTIKVF; CDR3 DNA: TGTGCCAGCAGTTACACTGGGGGTACCATCAAGGTCTTC
V gene: TRBV5-1; clone size: -; J gene: TRBJ1-5; D gene: TRBD1; CDR3 length: 19; CDR3 protein: CASSHEAGQVGYSNQPQHF; CDR3 DNA: TGCGCCAGCTCACACGAGGCGGGACAGGTGGGTTATAGCAATCAGCCCCAGCATTTT
V gene: TRBV7-9; clone size: many; J gene: TRBJ2-7; D gene: -; CDR3 length: 14; CDR3 protein: CASSLADSLYEQYF; CDR3 DNA: TGTGCCAGCAGCTTAGCGGACAGCTTGTACGAGCAGTACTTC
V gene: TRBV6-5; clone size: -; J gene: TRBJ2-5; D gene: -; CDR3 length: 15; CDR3 protein: CASSYSNDLVGTQYF; CDR3 DNA: TGTGCCAGCAGTTACTCCAACGACCTTGTGGGGACCCAGTACTTC
V gene: TRBV5-1; clone size: -; J gene: TRBJ2-1; D gene: TRBD2; CDR3 length: 21; CDR3 protein: CASSLVPTRGLAGGRLNEQFF; CDR3 DNA: TGCGCCAGCAGCTTGGTTCCAACCCGAGGACTAGCGGGAGGGCGTCTCAATGAGCAGTTCTTC
V gene: TRBV12-3/TRBV12-4; clone size: few; J gene: TRBJ2-1; D gene: TRBD1; CDR3 length: 14; CDR3 protein: CASSSPGQGVEQFF; CDR3 DNA: TGTGCCAGCAGTTCTCCGGGACAGGGCGTTGAGCAGTTCTTC
V gene: TRBV30; clone size: -; J gene: TRBJ1-1; D gene: -; CDR3 length: 16; CDR3 protein: CAWSSPSEARNTEAFF; CDR3 DNA: TGTGCCTGGAGTTCCCCGTCGGAGGCCCGGAACACTGAAGCTTTCTTT
V gene: TRBV7-2; clone size: -; J gene: TRBJ2-1; D gene: -; CDR3 length: 13; CDR3 protein: CASSYLGVGGEFF; CDR3 DNA: TGTGCCAGCAGCTACCTCGGGGTAGGTGGCGAGTTCTTC
V gene: TRBV19; clone size: -; J gene: TRBJ2-7; D gene: -; CDR3 length: 14; CDR3 protein: CASSLVGVDYEQYF; CDR3 DNA: TGTGCCAGTAGTTTGGTGGGGGTAGACTACGAGCAGTACTTC
V gene: TRBV19; clone size: few; J gene: TRBJ2-3; D gene: -; CDR3 length: 13; CDR3 protein: CASSISYPDTQYF; CDR3 DNA: TGTGCCAGTAGTATCAGCTATCCAGATACGCAGTATTTT
V gene: TRBV28; clone size: -; J gene: TRBJ2-3; D gene: TRBD2; CDR3 length: 19; CDR3 protein: CASSSWIVAGGPGTGTQYF; CDR3 DNA: TGTGCCAGCAGTTCTTGGATAGTAGCGGGAGGGCCGGGGACAGGTACGCAGTATTTT
V gene: TRBV9; clone size: few; J gene: TRBJ2-2; D gene: -; CDR3 length: 16; CDR3 protein: CASSVGLGALTGELFF; CDR3 DNA: TGTGCCAGCAGCGTAGGTTTAGGGGCCCTCACCGGGGAGCTGTTTTTT
V gene: TRBV29-1; clone size: few; J gene: TRBJ1-1; D gene: -; CDR3 length: 13; CDR3 protein: CSSTELVNTEAFF; CDR3 DNA: TGCAGCTCGACAGAGCTAGTGAACACTGAAGCTTTCTTT
V gene: TRBV6-2/TRBV6-3; clone size: few; J gene: TRBJ2-7; D gene: -; CDR3 length: 14; CDR3 protein: CASSYTGLLGEQYF; CDR3 DNA: TGTGCCAGCAGTTATACCGGCTTGCTTGGCGAGCAGTACTTC